One and the same sample provided the 29 T cell receptor beta chains below, sequenced in a study of chemoradiotherapy in HPV16-positive cancers. The assay was immunoSEQ multiplex PCR, and TCRdb's table has in-frame clones only and misses some. The table lists roughly 2,000 clones, around 88% of them singletons. Material: tumor tissue, obtained from a patient who underwent chemoradiotherapy. These receptors were taken from a human donor with HPV-associated anogenital cancer.

There are a few counts of this clone. The chain carries TRBV5-1 and TRBJ1-2; 7 bases align to TRBD1. Germline V CDR1 and CDR2: SGHRS, YFSETQ. Trimming at V came to 0 bases and at J to 2 bases, leaving 1 base not matched to a gene. The CDR3 runs 14 residues. The CDR3 sequence: CASSLAGQNYGYTF. Here the CDR3 DNA reads TGCGCCAGCAGCTTGGCGGGACAGAACTATGGCTACACCTTC.

V is TRBV15 and J is TRBJ1-4; 8 positions agree with TRBD1. Looked up from germline, CDR1 is LNHNV and CDR2 is YYDKDF (reference sequence). This CDR3 spans 15 amino acids. With 3 bases clipped from V and 0 bases from J, the junction kept 0 bases outside the gene matches. CDR3 sequence: CATSRDRATNEKLFF. The CDR3 coding sequence is TGTGCCACCAGCAGGGACAGGGCAACTAATGAAAAACTGTTTTTT.

This chain connects TRBV5-1 to TRBJ2-3; D possibly corresponds to TRBD2 (5 bases). Trimming shortened V by 5 bases and J by 2 bases, and 9 bases separated the two germline ends. This CDR3 is 13 amino acids long. CDR1 is SGHRS, CDR2 YFSETQ, per germline. The CDR3 DNA reads as TGCGCCAGCAGGCAGGACTCCACAGATACGCAGTATTTT. It encodes CASRQDSTDTQYF.

The chain joins TRBV27 to TRBJ1-5, with unresolved D. The CDR3 runs 16 residues. The V end lost 3 bases, the J end lost 0 bases, and 12 bases lay between the germline ends. Germline lookup yields CDR1 MNHEY and CDR2 SMNVEV (reference sequence). The CDR3 is CASSFCRGYSNQPQHF. In DNA, the CDR3 is TGTGCCAGCAGTTTTTGCCGCGGCTATAGCAATCAGCCCCAGCATTTT.

This chain uses TRBV27 with TRBJ1-1; TRBD1 matches at 8 bases. CDR1 and CDR2 (germline): MNHEY, SMNVEV (reference sequence). CDR3 length: 16 residues. V shed 3 bases, J shed 1 base, and the junction held 7 bases outside the gene matches. CDR3 DNA sequence: TGTGCCAGCAGTTTGGGTGCGGGGACAGGGAACACTGAAGCTTTCTTT. Its protein product is CASSLGAGTGNTEAFF.

V and J are TRBV29-1 and TRBJ2-3, with TRBD2 as a possible D gene (5 bases). Trimming removed 3 bases from V and 1 base from J, with 8 bases in between. CDR3 length equals 13 residues. Germline V gene sequence: CDR1 SQVTM, CDR2 ANQGSEA. The CDR3 loop reads CSVDGEGTDTQYF. Written as DNA, the CDR3 is TGCAGCGTTGACGGGGAAGGCACAGATACGCAGTATTTT.

The chain recombines TRBV27 with TRBJ1-2; 7 bases align to TRBD1. The V gene end was trimmed by 5 bases and the J gene end by 8 bases; junction bases not matched to a gene: 14. This CDR3 spans 15 amino acids. Germline V CDR1 and CDR2: MNHEY, SMNVEV (reference sequence). The CDR3 DNA is TGTGCCAGCAGTCCCGTCGGGGGCGCAGGGGGGGGCTACACCTTC. It yields the protein CASSPVGGAGGGYTF.

This clone was seen once. CDR3 in amino acids: CASSLTSGSGYEQYF. The CDR3 region has the DNA TGCGCCAGCAGCTTAACTAGCGGGAGTGGATACGAGCAGTACTTC. The chain combines TRBV5-1 with TRBJ2-7; 11 bases line up with TRBD2. V trimming: 2 bases; J trimming: 4 bases; junction bases outside the gene matches: 5. This CDR3 contains 15 residues. Germline V lookup: CDR1 SGHRS, CDR2 YFSETQ. The full variable domain, with the rest looked up from reference TRBV5-1 and TRBJ2-7, is KAGVTQTPRYLIKTRGQQVTLSCSPISGHRSVSWYQQTPGQGLQFLFEYFSETQRNKGNFPGRFSGRQFSNSRSEMNVSTLELGDSALYLCASSLTSGSGYEQYFGPGTRLTVT.

The chain employs TRBV6-1 and TRBJ2-3, with D possibly TRBD2 on 6 matching bases. In germline, CDR1 is MNHNS, CDR2 SASEGT. The CDR3 consists of 13 residues. Trimming cost V 4 bases and J 5 bases, with 10 bases left between them. The chain's CDR3 is CASSVPGLDTQYF. The CDR3 DNA follows: TGTGCCAGCAGTGTCCCGGGACTAGATACGCAGTATTTT.

This clone rates as hyperexpanded (1% or more). The V and J genes are TRBV28 and TRBJ2-7, with 9 positions matching TRBD2. With V trimmed by 7 bases and J by 5 bases, 15 bases remained unmatched. The CDR3 is 16 residues long. Germline V gene data show CDR1 as MDHEN and CDR2 as SYDVKM. The CDR3 region is CASTPVGGRAVDEQYF. The DNA of the CDR3 is TGTGCCAGCACCCCCGTTGGCGGGAGGGCCGTGGACGAGCAGTACTTC.

The chain combines TRBV10-1 with TRBJ2-7, with 7 bases identical to TRBD1. The CDR3 spans 15 residues. Germline lookup yields CDR1 WNHNN and CDR2 SYGVQD (reference sequence). The J segment lost 2 bases and the V segment lost 3 bases, leaving 7 bases of the junction unmatched. CDR3: CASSERMTGTYEQYF. CDR3 bases: TGCGCCAGCAGTGAACGAATGACAGGGACCTACGAGCAGTACTTC.

V gene TRBV30 combines with J gene TRBJ1-4; D is perhaps TRBD1 (6 bases). V lost 0 bases to trimming and J lost 0 bases, with 14 bases between them. CDR3 size: 17 residues. Germline values: CDR1 GTSNPN, CDR2 SVGIG (reference sequence). CDR3 amino acids: CAWSVIGRGATNEKLFF. CDR3 nucleotide sequence: TGTGCCTGGAGTGTAATCGGCAGGGGTGCAACTAATGAAAAACTGTTTTTT.

V usage is TRBV7-2 and J usage is TRBJ2-3; TRBD2 matches 9 bases. Germline trimming cut 0 bases from V and 2 bases from J; bases unmatched to any gene: 6. CDR1 is SGHTA, CDR2 FQGNSA, per germline. The CDR3 length is 17 residues. The CDR3: CASSLASGRGITDTQYF. CDR3 sequence (DNA): TGTGCCAGCAGCTTAGCTAGCGGGAGAGGGATCACAGATACGCAGTATTTT.

The rearrangement uses TRBV14 and TRBJ2-3, with 10 bases identical to TRBD2. This CDR3 comprises 15 residues. V shed 3 bases, J shed 0 bases, and the junction held 0 bases outside the gene matches. The germline V gene has CDR1 SGHDN and CDR2 FVKESK. This CDR3 reads CASSQTSGSTDTQYF. The DNA of the CDR3 is TGTGCCAGCAGCCAGACTAGCGGGAGCACAGATACGCAGTATTTT.

This CDR3 is CASSLQPGLAGASSYEQYF. CDR3 bases: TGCGCCAGCAGCTTGCAGCCGGGACTAGCGGGGGCGAGCTCCTACGAGCAGTACTTC. V usage is TRBV5-1 and J usage is TRBJ2-7; TRBD2 agrees at 14 bases. This CDR3 region has 19 residues. Germline lookup yields CDR1 SGHRS and CDR2 YFSETQ. V was clipped by 1 base and J by 0 bases; unmatched bases: 9.

The rearrangement joins TRBV5-1 to TRBJ2-6; a possible D gene is TRBD2 (6 bases). Trimming left V 1 base short and J 0 bases short, with 14 bases between. The germline CDR1 and CDR2 sequences are SGHRS and YFSETQ. This CDR3 is built from 18 residues. The CDR3 reads CASSLRETAVSGANVLTF. The DNA for the CDR3 is TGCGCCAGCAGCTTGCGGGAGACAGCCGTCTCTGGGGCCAACGTCCTGACTTTC.

V usage is TRBV6-5 and J usage is TRBJ1-5; D uncertain. The germline V gene has CDR1 MNHEY and CDR2 SVGAGI. The CDR3 is 13 amino acids. Trimming shortened V by 2 bases and J by 3 bases, and 5 bases separated the two germline ends. The CDR3 bases are TGTGCCAGCAGTTACCGACCCAATCAGCCCCAGCATTTT. Its translation is CASSYRPNQPQHF.

The chain recombines TRBV5-4 with TRBJ2-3; D call uncertain. This CDR3 is built from 13 residues. Trimming cost V 5 bases and J 1 base, with 8 bases left between them. Germline CDR1 SGHNT, CDR2 YYREEE (reference sequence). The chain's CDR3 is CASRPSGTDTQYF. The DNA of the CDR3 is TGTGCCAGCAGACCTTCCGGCACAGATACGCAGTATTTT.

This rearrangement joins TRBV30 to TRBJ1-1; D gene uncertain. V was clipped by 3 bases and J by 5 bases, with 16 bases between them. CDR3 length: 14 amino acids. Germline CDR1 reads GTSNPN; CDR2 reads SVGIG (reference sequence). The CDR3 region is CAWRFPGTLTEAFF. DNA of the CDR3: TGTGCCTGGAGGTTTCCGGGAACTCTTACTGAAGCTTTCTTT.

This clone came up once. The chain has TRBV11-2 and TRBJ2-5, with 9 bases lining up with TRBD2. This CDR3 contains 13 residues. Losses at the gene ends were 4 bases for V and 5 bases for J; bases not matched to a gene: 2. Germline CDR1 and CDR2: SGHAT and FQNNGV. CDR3 protein: CASSSGLAETQYF. CDR3 bases: TGTGCCAGCAGCTCAGGACTAGCGGAGACCCAGTACTTC.

The chain has TRBV5-6 and TRBJ2-2; no definite D call. The CDR3 totals 15 residues. With 0 bases removed from V and 0 bases from J, the gap between germline ends came to 6 bases. CDR1 SGHDT and CDR2 YYEEEE come from the germline V gene. The CDR3 DNA follows: TGTGCCAGCAGCTTGGGCGGAACGAACACCGGGGAGCTGTTTTTT. Protein product: CASSLGGTNTGELFF.

The V call is TRBV11-3, the J call TRBJ2-1, with TRBD2 matching over 12 bases. The V gene end was trimmed by 0 bases and the J gene end by 4 bases; junction bases not matched to a gene: 7. The CDR3 has 18 residues. Germline V lookup: CDR1 SGHNT, CDR2 YENEEA. CDR3 DNA sequence: TGTGCCAGCAGCTTAGAGAGGCTAGCGGGAGGGTTTTACAATGAGCAGTTCTTC. Translation: CASSLERLAGGFYNEQFF. Using reference TRBV11-3 and TRBJ2-1 for the parts outside the CDR3, the full variable domain is EAGVVQSPRYKIIEKKQPVAFWCNPISGHNTLYWYLQNLGQGPELLIRYENEEAVDDSQLPKDRFSAERLKGVDSTLKIQPAELGDSAVYLCASSLERLAGGFYNEQFFGPGTRLTVL.

The J gene is TRBJ2-1, the V gene TRBV5-5, with TRBD1 matching over 11 bases. This CDR3 spans 18 amino acids. The junction had 9 bases not matched to a gene; V was cut back by 4 bases and J by 0 bases. Per germline, CDR1 SGHKS and CDR2 YYEKEE (reference sequence). CDR3 nucleotide sequence: TGTGCCAGCAGCCCCGGACAGGGGGCGGAGAGCTCCTACAATGAGCAGTTCTTC. Translation: CASSPGQGAESSYNEQFF.

The CDR3 protein is CASRLAAEPPNTGELFF. CDR3 coding DNA: TGTGCAAGTCGCTTAGCGGCGGAACCCCCGAACACCGGGGAGCTGTTTTTT. The rearrangement joins TRBV12-2 to TRBJ2-2; TRBD2, the D gene given by the table, was not confirmed from the DNA. TRBV12-2 is assigned pseudogene status. This CDR3 has 17 amino acids.

The V call is TRBV19, the J call TRBJ1-1; 8 bases are shared with TRBD1. The germline V gene has CDR1 LNHDA and CDR2 SQIVND (reference sequence). Trimming removed 10 bases from V and 1 base from J; junction bases left unmatched: 11. The CDR3 sequence is 15 residues long. The CDR3 sequence: CATRTGRSKNTEAFF. The DNA for the CDR3 is TGTGCCACCAGGACAGGGAGGTCTAAGAACACTGAAGCTTTCTTT.

This chain links TRBV6-8 with TRBJ1-1; 7 nucleotides line up with TRBD1. Germline loops: CDR1 MNHGY, CDR2 SAAAGT. The CDR3 extends over 16 amino acids. Trimming at V came to 3 bases and at J to 2 bases, leaving 9 bases not matched to a gene. CDR3 nucleotide sequence: TGTGCCAGCAGTTATATACCGGGACAGAAAAACACTGAAGCTTTCTTT. It encodes CASSYIPGQKNTEAFF.

J is TRBJ2-7 and V is TRBV18; 7 bases align to TRBD1. The CDR3 consists of 13 residues. Germline V CDR1 and CDR2: KGHSH, LQKENI. V gave up 0 bases and J gave up 4 bases; unmatched junction bases: 0. CDR3 DNA sequence: TGTGCCAGCTCACCACCGACAGGGTACGAGCAGTACTTC. The encoded protein is CASSPPTGYEQYF.

The chain has TRBV21-1 and TRBJ1-5. TRBV21-1 is noted as a pseudogene. This CDR3 spans 15 amino acids. The DNA for the CDR3 is TGTGCCAGCAGCAAACGGAACAGGGAGGGTCAGCCCCAGCATTTT. It specifies CASSKRNREGQPQHF.

V usage is TRBV27 and J usage is TRBJ1-3, with TRBD1 as a possible D gene (5 bases). The CDR3 extends over 15 amino acids. Germline CDR1 reads MNHEY; CDR2 reads SMNVEV (reference sequence). V was cut by 5 bases and J by 0 bases, with 11 bases left in between. DNA of the CDR3: TGTGCCAGCAGTACGACAGCCTCCTCTGGAAACACCATATATTTT. This translates into CASSTTASSGNTIYF.